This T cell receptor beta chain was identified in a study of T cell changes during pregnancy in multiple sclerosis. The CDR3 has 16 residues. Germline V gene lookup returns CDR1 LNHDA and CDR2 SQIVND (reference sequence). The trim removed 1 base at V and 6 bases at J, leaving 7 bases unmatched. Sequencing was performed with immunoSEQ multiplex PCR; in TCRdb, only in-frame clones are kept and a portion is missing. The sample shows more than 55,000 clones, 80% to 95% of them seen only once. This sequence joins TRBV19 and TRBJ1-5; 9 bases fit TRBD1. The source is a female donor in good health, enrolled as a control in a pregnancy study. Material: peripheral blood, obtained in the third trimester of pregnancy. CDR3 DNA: TGTGCCAGTAGTATAGTCTCAGGACAGGGGAGTCAGCCCCAGCATTTT. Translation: CASSIVSGQGSQPQHF. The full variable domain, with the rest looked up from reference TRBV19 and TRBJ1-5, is DGGITQSPKYLFRKEGQNVTLSCEQNLNHDAMYWYRQDPGQGLRLIYYSQIVNDFQKGDIAEGYSVSREKKESFPLTVTSAQKNPTAFYLCASSIVSGQGSQPQHFGDGTRLSIL.